This T cell receptor beta chain was profiled in a study of shared clonotypes between healthy human individuals. The assay was carried out at the deep level. Clones were sequenced by immunoSEQ multiplex PCR, and TCRdb holds only the in-frame ones, with some missing. Among about 680,000 clones listed, 73% were seen once. Study observations and caveats: Blood was the only sampled material, and tissue repertoires likely differ. Generally, naive subsets (rather than memory subsets) showed larger estimated richness.

The CDR3 runs 14 residues. The germline CDR1 and CDR2 sequences are SGHAT and FQNNGV. Trimming took 5 bases from V and 0 from J; bases not matched to a gene: 3. Concerning this clone: The antigen is unknown.

V usage is TRBV11-2 and J usage is TRBJ1-1; 7 positions match TRBD1. The sample comprised memory CD4+ T cells sorted from blood. Specified subset: CD45RA-negative fraction. The TCR originated in a woman younger than 45 in good health. The CDR3 region has the DNA TGTGCCAGCAGCGACGACAGGGTGAACACTGAAGCTTTCTTT. As protein: CASSDDRVNTEAFF.